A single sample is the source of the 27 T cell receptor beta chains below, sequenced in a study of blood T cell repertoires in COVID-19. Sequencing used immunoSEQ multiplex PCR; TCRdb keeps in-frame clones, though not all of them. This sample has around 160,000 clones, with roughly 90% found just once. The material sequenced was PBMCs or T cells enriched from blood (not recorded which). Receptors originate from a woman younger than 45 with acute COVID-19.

CDR3 in DNA: TGTGCCAGCGCCACAGGGGGAAAAGCTTTCTTT. Protein product: CASATGGKAFF. The chain employs TRBV6-5 and TRBJ1-1; 8 bases fit TRBD1. The J segment lost 9 bases and the V segment lost 8 bases, leaving 5 bases of the junction unmatched. The CDR3 extends over 11 amino acids. Germline V gene data show CDR1 as MNHEY and CDR2 as SVGAGI.

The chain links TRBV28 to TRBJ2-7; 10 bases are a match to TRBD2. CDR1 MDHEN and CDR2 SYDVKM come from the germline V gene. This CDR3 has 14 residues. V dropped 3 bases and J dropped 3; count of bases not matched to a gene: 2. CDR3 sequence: CASSFVAGGYEQYF. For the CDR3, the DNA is TGTGCCAGCAGTTTTGTAGCGGGAGGCTACGAGCAGTACTTC.

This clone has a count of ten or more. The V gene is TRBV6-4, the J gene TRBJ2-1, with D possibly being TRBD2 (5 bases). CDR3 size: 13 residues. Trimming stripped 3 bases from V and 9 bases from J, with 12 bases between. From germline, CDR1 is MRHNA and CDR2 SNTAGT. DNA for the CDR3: TGTGCCAGCAGTGAGTCCGGGAATCGTGAGCAGTTCTTC. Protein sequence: CASSESGNREQFF.

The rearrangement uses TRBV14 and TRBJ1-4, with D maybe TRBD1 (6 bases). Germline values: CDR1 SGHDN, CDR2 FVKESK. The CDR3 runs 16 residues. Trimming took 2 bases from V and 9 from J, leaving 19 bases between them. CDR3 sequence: CASSQPGARAWKKLFF. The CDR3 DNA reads TGTGCCAGCAGCCAACCAGGGGCGAGGGCCTGGAAAAAACTGTTTTTT.

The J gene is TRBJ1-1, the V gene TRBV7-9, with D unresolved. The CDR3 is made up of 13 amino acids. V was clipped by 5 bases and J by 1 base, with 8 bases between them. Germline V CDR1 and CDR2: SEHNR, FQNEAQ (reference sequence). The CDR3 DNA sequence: TGTGCCAGCAGCCTTGACACGAACACTGAAGCTTTCTTT. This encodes CASSLDTNTEAFF.

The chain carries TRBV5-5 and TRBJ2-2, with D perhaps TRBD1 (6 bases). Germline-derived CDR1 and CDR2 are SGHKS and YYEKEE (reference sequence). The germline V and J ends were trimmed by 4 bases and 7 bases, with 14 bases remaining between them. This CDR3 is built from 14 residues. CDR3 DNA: TGTGCCAGCAGCATATCAGGGGAAGGCGGGGAGCTGTTTTTT. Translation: CASSISGEGGELFF.

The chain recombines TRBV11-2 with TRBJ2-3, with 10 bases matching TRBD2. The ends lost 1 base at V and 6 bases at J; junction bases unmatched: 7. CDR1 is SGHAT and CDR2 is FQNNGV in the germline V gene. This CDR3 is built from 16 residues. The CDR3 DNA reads TGTGCCAGCAGCTTAGTCCTAGCGGGAGTGGGCGATACGCAGTATTTT. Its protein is CASSLVLAGVGDTQYF.

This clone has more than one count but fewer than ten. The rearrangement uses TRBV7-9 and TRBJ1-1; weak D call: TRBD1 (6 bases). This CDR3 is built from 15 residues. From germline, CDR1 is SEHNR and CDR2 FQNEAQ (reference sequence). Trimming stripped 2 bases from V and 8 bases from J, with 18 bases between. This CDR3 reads CASSLRLQGRDEAFF. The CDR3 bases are TGTGCCAGCAGCTTAAGACTACAGGGCAGGGACGAAGCTTTCTTT.

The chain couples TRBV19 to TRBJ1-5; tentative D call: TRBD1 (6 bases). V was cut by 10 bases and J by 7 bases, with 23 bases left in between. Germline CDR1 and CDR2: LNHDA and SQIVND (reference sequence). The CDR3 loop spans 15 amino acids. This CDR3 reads CATRRGGGGDQPQHF. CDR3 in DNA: TGTGCCACCCGACGGGGTGGGGGGGGCGACCAGCCCCAGCATTTT. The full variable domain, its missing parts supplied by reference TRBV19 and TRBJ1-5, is DGGITQSPKYLFRKEGQNVTLSCEQNLNHDAMYWYRQDPGQGLRLIYYSQIVNDFQKGDIAEGYSVSREKKESFPLTVTSAQKNPTAFYLCATRRGGGGDQPQHFGDGTRLSIL.

The chain's CDR3 is CASSQGTSGSYEQYF. Here the CDR3 DNA reads TGTGCCAGCTCTCAAGGGACTAGCGGGAGCTACGAGCAGTACTTC. The chain joins TRBV18 to TRBJ2-7; 14 nucleotides agree with TRBD2. V lost 6 bases and J lost 3; bases outside the gene matches: 4. Per the germline V gene, CDR1 is KGHSH and CDR2 is LQKENI. The CDR3 length is 15 residues.

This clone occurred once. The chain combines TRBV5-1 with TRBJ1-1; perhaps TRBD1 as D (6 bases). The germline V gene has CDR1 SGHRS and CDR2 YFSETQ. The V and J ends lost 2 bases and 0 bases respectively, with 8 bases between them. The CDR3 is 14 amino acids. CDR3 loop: CASSFTGLNTEAFF. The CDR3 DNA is TGCGCCAGCAGCTTCACAGGGCTGAACACTGAAGCTTTCTTT.

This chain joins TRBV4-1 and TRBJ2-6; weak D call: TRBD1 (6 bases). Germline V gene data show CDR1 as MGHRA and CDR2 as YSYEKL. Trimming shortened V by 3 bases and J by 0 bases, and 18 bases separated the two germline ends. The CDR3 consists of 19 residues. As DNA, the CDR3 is TGCGCCAGCAGCCAGATCCGCGGACAGTACTTCTCTGGGGCCAACGTCCTGACTTTC. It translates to CASSQIRGQYFSGANVLTF.

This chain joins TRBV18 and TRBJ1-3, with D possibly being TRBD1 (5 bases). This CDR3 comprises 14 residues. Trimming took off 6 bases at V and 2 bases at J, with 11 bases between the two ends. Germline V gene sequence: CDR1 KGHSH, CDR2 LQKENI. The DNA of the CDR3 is TGTGCCAGCTCCCCGTCCAGGGCTGGAAACACCATATATTTT. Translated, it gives CASSPSRAGNTIYF.

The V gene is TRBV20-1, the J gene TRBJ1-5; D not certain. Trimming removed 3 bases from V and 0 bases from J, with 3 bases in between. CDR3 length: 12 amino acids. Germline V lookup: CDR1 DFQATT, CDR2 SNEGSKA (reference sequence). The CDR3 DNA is TGCAGTGCTAGTCATAGCAATCAGCCCCAGCATTTT. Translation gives CSASHSNQPQHF.

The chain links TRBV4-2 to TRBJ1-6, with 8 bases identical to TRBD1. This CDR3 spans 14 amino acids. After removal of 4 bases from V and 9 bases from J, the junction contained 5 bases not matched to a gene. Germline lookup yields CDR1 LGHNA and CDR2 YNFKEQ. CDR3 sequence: CASSPSDRGSPLHF. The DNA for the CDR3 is TGTGCCAGCAGCCCGAGTGACAGGGGTTCACCCCTCCACTTT.

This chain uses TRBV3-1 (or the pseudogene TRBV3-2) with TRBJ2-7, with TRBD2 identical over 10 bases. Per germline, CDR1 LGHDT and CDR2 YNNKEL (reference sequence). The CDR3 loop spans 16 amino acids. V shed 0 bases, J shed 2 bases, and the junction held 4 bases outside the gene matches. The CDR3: CASSQDTSGETYEQYF. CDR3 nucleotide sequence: TGTGCCAGCAGCCAAGATACTAGCGGGGAGACCTACGAGCAGTACTTC.

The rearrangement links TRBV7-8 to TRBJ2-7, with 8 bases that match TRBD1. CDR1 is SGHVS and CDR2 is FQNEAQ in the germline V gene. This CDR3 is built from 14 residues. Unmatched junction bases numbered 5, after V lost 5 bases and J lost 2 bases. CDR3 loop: CASSPRTGTYEQYF. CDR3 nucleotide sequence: TGTGCCAGCAGCCCGAGGACAGGGACCTACGAGCAGTACTTC.

The CDR3 reads CASSVSAGVSSYGYTF. The CDR3 DNA sequence: TGTGCCAGCAGCGTGTCTGCCGGGGTCTCGAGCTATGGCTACACCTTC. This sequence joins TRBV9 and TRBJ1-2, with unresolved D. Trimming cost V 2 bases and J 4 bases, with 18 bases left between them. The germline CDR1 and CDR2 sequences are SGDLS and YYNGEE. The CDR3 is 16 amino acids.

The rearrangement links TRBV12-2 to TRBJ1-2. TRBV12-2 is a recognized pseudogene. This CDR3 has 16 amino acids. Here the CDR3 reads CASRLHGTPGGYGYTF. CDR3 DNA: TGTGCAAGTCGCTTGCACGGGACACCGGGGGGCTATGGCTACACCTTC.

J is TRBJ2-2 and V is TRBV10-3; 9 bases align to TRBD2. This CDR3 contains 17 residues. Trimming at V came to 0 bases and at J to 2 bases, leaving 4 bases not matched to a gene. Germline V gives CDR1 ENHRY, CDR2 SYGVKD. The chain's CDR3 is CAISESLGLANTGELFF. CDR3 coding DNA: TGTGCCATCAGTGAGTCACTGGGACTAGCAAACACCGGGGAGCTGTTTTTT.

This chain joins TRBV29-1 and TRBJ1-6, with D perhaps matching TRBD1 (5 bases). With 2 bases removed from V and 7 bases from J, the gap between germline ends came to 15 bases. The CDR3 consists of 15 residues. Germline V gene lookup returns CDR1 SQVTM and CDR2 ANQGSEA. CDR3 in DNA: TGCAGCGTTGAAACCAGGCAGGGACTGAATTCACCCCTCCACTTT. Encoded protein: CSVETRQGLNSPLHF. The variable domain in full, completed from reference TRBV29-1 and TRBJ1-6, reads SAVISQKPSRDICQRGTSLTIQCQVDSQVTMMFWYRQQPGQSLTLIATANQGSEATYESGFVIDKFPISRPNLTFSTLTVSNMSPEDSSIYLCSVETRQGLNSPLHFGNGTRLTVT.

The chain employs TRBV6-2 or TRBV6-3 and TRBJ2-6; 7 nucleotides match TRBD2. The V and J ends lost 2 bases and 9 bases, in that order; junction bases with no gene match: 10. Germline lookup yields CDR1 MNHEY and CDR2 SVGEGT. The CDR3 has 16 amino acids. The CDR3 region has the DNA TGTGCCAGCAGTTACGAATTGGCGGGGGTTCGCAACGTCCTGACTTTC. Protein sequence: CASSYELAGVRNVLTF.

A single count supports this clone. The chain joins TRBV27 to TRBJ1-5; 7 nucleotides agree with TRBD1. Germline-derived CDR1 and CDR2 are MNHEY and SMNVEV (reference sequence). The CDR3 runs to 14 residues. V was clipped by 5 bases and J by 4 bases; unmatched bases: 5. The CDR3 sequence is CASSRWGQNQPQHF. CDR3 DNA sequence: TGTGCCAGCAGTCGTTGGGGACAGAATCAGCCCCAGCATTTT.

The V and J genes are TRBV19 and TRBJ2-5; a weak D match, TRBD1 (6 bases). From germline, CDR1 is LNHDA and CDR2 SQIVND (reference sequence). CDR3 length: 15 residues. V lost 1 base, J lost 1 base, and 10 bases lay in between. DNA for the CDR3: TGTGCCAGTAGTATAGGATGGGACACCCAAGAGACCCAGTACTTC. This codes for CASSIGWDTQETQYF.

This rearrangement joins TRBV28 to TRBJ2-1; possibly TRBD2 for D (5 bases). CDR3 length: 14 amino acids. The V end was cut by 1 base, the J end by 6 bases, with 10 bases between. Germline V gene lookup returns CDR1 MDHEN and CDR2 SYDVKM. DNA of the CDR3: TGTGCCAGCAGTTTATTCGCTAGCTCCAATGAGCAGTTCTTC. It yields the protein CASSLFASSNEQFF.

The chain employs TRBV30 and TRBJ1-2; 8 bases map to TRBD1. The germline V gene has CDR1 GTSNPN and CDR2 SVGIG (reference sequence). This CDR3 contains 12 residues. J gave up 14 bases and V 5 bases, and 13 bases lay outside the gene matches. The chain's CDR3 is CAWERGQGASTF. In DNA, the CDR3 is TGTGCCTGGGAGAGAGGGCAGGGGGCGAGTACCTTC.

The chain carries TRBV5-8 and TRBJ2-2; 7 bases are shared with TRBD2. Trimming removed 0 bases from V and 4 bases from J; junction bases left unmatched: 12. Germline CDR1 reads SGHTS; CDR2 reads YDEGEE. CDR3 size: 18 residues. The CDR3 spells CASSLVGLEREGTGELFF. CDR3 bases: TGTGCCAGCAGCTTGGTAGGGCTTGAGCGGGAAGGCACCGGGGAGCTGTTTTTT.